Following are 19 T cell receptor beta chains from one sample sequenced in a study of cytomegalovirus exposure and HLA in healthy donors. The PCR made use of 60 Vbeta and 13 Jbeta primers. Generated by immunoSEQ multiplex PCR, the TCRdb table keeps only in-frame clones and is missing some. This sample's clone table lists 130,000 to 150,000 clones. Sequences were obtained from PBMCs. The origin of the receptors is a male donor in good health and CMV-seronegative.

The V call is TRBV10-3, the J call TRBJ1-2, with a possible D match to TRBD1 (5 bases). The CDR3 has 13 amino acids. Germline lookup yields CDR1 ENHRY and CDR2 SYGVKD. Trimming left V 8 bases short and J 5 bases short, with 15 bases between. CDR3 DNA: TGTGCCATCCGTTTGACAGAATTTTATGGCTACACCTTC. As protein: CAIRLTEFYGYTF.

The rearrangement links TRBV9 to TRBJ2-7; 7 bases agree with TRBD1. The CDR3 runs to 14 residues. Germline values: CDR1 SGDLS, CDR2 YYNGEE. Trimming cost V 3 bases and J 0 bases; bases outside gene matches: 3. CDR3 DNA sequence: TGTGCCAGCAGCGCGGGACAGTTCTCCTACGAGCAGTACTTC. This translates into CASSAGQFSYEQYF.

This chain uses TRBV27 with TRBJ2-7, with 7 bases matching TRBD2. From germline, CDR1 is MNHEY and CDR2 SMNVEV (reference sequence). This CDR3 region has 15 residues. Losses at the gene ends were 5 bases for V and 1 base for J; bases not matched to a gene: 8. The CDR3 DNA sequence: TGTGCCAGCAGTCTCCTTGGGAGGGCGTCCTACGAGCAGTACTTC. Its protein is CASSLLGRASYEQYF.

The V and J genes are TRBV2 and TRBJ2-7; D not certain. The germline CDR1 and CDR2 sequences are SNHLY and FYNNEI. This CDR3 is built from 15 residues. The V and J ends lost 4 bases and 0 bases respectively, with 13 bases between them. Here the CDR3 reads CASSGRVGYSYEQYF. The CDR3 bases are TGTGCCAGCAGTGGGCGTGTGGGCTACTCCTACGAGCAGTACTTC.

The chain has TRBV13 and TRBJ2-2; 10 bases are a match to TRBD2. Germline CDR1 PRHDT, CDR2 FYEKMQ (reference sequence). The V segment lost 3 bases and the J segment 3 bases; nucleotides outside the gene matches: 10. This CDR3 contains 18 residues. The CDR3 bases are TGTGCCAGCAGCTTTTCCCCTCGACTAGCGGGTGACACCGGGGAGCTGTTTTTT. The encoded protein is CASSFSPRLAGDTGELFF.

The CDR3: CARQGNWTEAFF. In nucleotides, the CDR3 is TGTGCAAGGCAGGGGAATTGGACTGAAGCTTTCTTT. The chain employs TRBV12-2 and TRBJ1-1; the table's D gene call, TRBD1, was not cross checked with the DNA. TRBV12-2 is termed a pseudogene. This CDR3 contains 12 residues.

The chain employs TRBV29-1 and TRBJ1-1; the match to TRBD1 covers 7 bases. Germline V lookup: CDR1 SQVTM, CDR2 ANQGSEA. Trimming at V came to 6 bases and at J to 0 bases, leaving 7 bases not matched to a gene. The CDR3 consists of 14 residues. The CDR3 bases are TGCAGCGTACCCAGACAGGGTATGAACACTGAAGCTTTCTTT. Protein product: CSVPRQGMNTEAFF.

The chain uses TRBV27 and TRBJ1-1; D unresolved. CDR1 is MNHEY, CDR2 SMNVEV, per germline (reference sequence). CDR3 size: 16 residues. Trimming cost V 1 base and J 3 bases, with 15 bases left between them. In DNA, the CDR3 is TGTGCCAGCAGTTTATTAGTCTCTGGAGGGTACACTGAAGCTTTCTTT. This sequence encodes CASSLLVSGGYTEAFF.

The chain is built from TRBV6-5 and TRBJ1-6; weak D call: TRBD1 (5 bases). Per the germline V gene, CDR1 is MNHEY and CDR2 is SVGAGI. The CDR3 extends over 14 amino acids. Deletions cut 6 bases from V and 7 bases from J, with 13 bases between. Here the CDR3 reads CASRGTGGNSPLHF. In DNA, the CDR3 is TGTGCCAGCAGGGGGACCGGGGGAAATTCACCCCTCCACTTT.

The chain is built from TRBV5-6 and TRBJ2-3; 10 bases map to TRBD2. Trimming removed 4 bases from V and 4 bases from J; junction bases left unmatched: 9. Germline loops: CDR1 SGHDT, CDR2 YYEEEE. The CDR3 is 16 residues long. The CDR3 DNA reads as TGTGCCAGCAGCCACTTTACTAGCGGGGCCCCAGATACGCAGTATTTT. Translation gives CASSHFTSGAPDTQYF.

The chain carries TRBV29-1 and TRBJ1-2, with 12 bases aligning to TRBD1. CDR1 and CDR2 from the germline V gene are SQVTM and ANQGSEA. The V segment lost 5 bases and the J segment 6 bases; nucleotides outside the gene matches: 10. The CDR3 runs 15 residues. CDR3 nucleotides: TGCAGCGTTATTACGGGACAGGGGGCAAAGGATGGCTACACCTTC. Protein: CSVITGQGAKDGYTF.

V usage is TRBV10-3 and J usage is TRBJ2-7; 9 bases align to TRBD1. Per germline, CDR1 ENHRY and CDR2 SYGVKD. The V segment lost 4 bases and the J segment 0 bases; nucleotides outside the gene matches: 4. CDR3 length equals 15 residues. CDR3 in DNA: TGTGCCATCAGTGGATTGGGACAGGGCTCCTACGAGCAGTACTTC. Protein sequence: CAISGLGQGSYEQYF.

The V gene is TRBV5-6, the J gene TRBJ2-7; 14 nucleotides agree with TRBD2. This CDR3 is built from 16 residues. Trimming cost V 4 bases and J 2 bases; bases outside gene matches: 5. Germline V lookup: CDR1 SGHDT, CDR2 YYEEEE. The CDR3 protein is CASSLGLAGVPYEQYF. The CDR3 bases are TGTGCCAGCAGCCTGGGACTAGCGGGAGTACCCTACGAGCAGTACTTC.

The chain combines TRBV27 with TRBJ2-7; 7 nucleotides match TRBD1. Trimming removed 3 bases from V and 3 bases from J; junction bases left unmatched: 5. This CDR3 is 14 amino acids long. Looked up from germline, CDR1 is MNHEY and CDR2 is SMNVEV (reference sequence). Here the CDR3 DNA reads TGTGCCAGCAGTTTTACAGGGGAAAACTACGAGCAGTACTTC. This codes for CASSFTGENYEQYF.

Notes on this clone: This sample includes further DNA sequences coding for the same CDR3. The CDR3 protein is CASSFGGDTEAFF. The CDR3 DNA is TGTGCCAGCAGTTTTGGGGGGGACACTGAAGCTTTCTTT. This sequence joins TRBV6-5 and TRBJ1-1, with D possibly being TRBD1 (5 bases). The CDR3 sequence is 13 residues long. The germline CDR1 and CDR2 sequences are MNHEY and SVGAGI. V was shortened by 4 bases and J by 3 bases, with 9 bases between the two germline ends.

This chain uses TRBV6-1 with TRBJ1-1; possible D gene TRBD1, 6 bases. CDR3 length equals 15 residues. The V end lost 6 bases, the J end lost 4 bases, and 18 bases lay between the germline ends. The germline V gene has CDR1 MNHNS and CDR2 SASEGT. DNA for the CDR3: TGTGCCAGCAGGAGCGCCCCGGGACAACTCACTGAAGCTTTCTTT. Encoded protein: CASRSAPGQLTEAFF.

V is TRBV7-9 and J is TRBJ2-2; D perhaps matches TRBD1 (5 bases). CDR1 SEHNR and CDR2 FQNEAQ come from the germline V gene (reference sequence). The CDR3 loop spans 16 amino acids. Trimming removed 1 base at V and 5 bases at J, with 14 bases between. The CDR3: CASSLGPGPATGELFF. In DNA form, the CDR3 reads TGTGCCAGCAGCTTAGGCCCAGGGCCGGCGACCGGGGAGCTGTTTTTT.

The chain has TRBV19 and TRBJ1-1; D not resolved. The CDR3 is 10 amino acids. Looked up from germline, CDR1 is LNHDA and CDR2 is SQIVND (reference sequence). Trimming pared 6 bases from V and 5 bases from J, leaving 4 bases between. The DNA for the CDR3 is TGTGCCAGTAGACAAACTGAAGCTTTCTTT. It is translated as CASRQTEAFF.

This sequence joins TRBV4-3 and TRBJ2-3, with D tentatively TRBD2 (7 bases). The CDR3 has 16 residues. Trimming shortened V by 5 bases and J by 1 base, and 16 bases separated the two germline ends. Germline values: CDR1 LGHNA, CDR2 YSLEER. The CDR3 DNA reads as TGCGCCAGCAGCTACGGGGGGACAATAGGCACAGATACGCAGTATTTT. Its protein product is CASSYGGTIGTDTQYF.